The 14 T cell receptor beta chains in this list originate from one sample, sequenced in a study of radiation and T cells in renal cell carcinoma. Measured with immunoSEQ multiplex PCR; TCRdb has only the in-frame clones, and not every one. The repertoire holds 140,000 to 150,000 clones, with approximately 86% as singletons. Time point here: blood 4 weeks post-SBRT, at nephrectomy. Specified treatment: 15 Gy SBRT to primary tumor, nephrectomy 4 weeks later. The sample was blood, taken from a patient whose treatment included radiotherapy and nephrectomy. These receptors were taken from a woman aged 50 to 60 with renal cell carcinoma.

In its sample, this clone was seen a few times. V gene TRBV13 combines with J gene TRBJ1-5; TRBD1 might be the D (6 bases). V was shortened by 6 bases and J by 3 bases, with 9 bases between the two germline ends. The CDR3 runs to 13 residues. From germline, CDR1 is PRHDT and CDR2 FYEKMQ (reference sequence). The CDR3 DNA reads as TGTGCCAGCAGATCAGGGGTCAATCAGCCCCAGCATTTT. It yields the protein CASRSGVNQPQHF.

J is TRBJ2-5 and V is TRBV6-5; the D gene is possibly TRBD2 (6 bases). The germline V and J ends were trimmed by 7 bases and 4 bases, with 13 bases remaining between them. CDR1 and CDR2 from the germline V gene are MNHEY and SVGAGI. This CDR3 comprises 13 residues. The CDR3 region has the DNA TGTGCCAGCACAAAGACGGGGGTAGAGACCCAGTACTTC. Translating it yields CASTKTGVETQYF.

The CDR3 coding sequence is TGTGCCAGCGTCAGCACTGACTATGGCTACACCTTC. Amino acids: CASVSTDYGYTF. The chain is built from TRBV6-6 and TRBJ1-2; no reliable D call. V was trimmed by 8 bases and J by 3 bases, leaving 10 bases between them. This CDR3 is built from 12 residues. Germline-derived CDR1 and CDR2 are MNHNY and SVGAGI (reference sequence).

V usage is TRBV19 and J usage is TRBJ2-7, with 7 nucleotides matching TRBD2. Losses at the gene ends were 6 bases for V and 7 bases for J; bases not matched to a gene: 12. CDR1 is LNHDA and CDR2 is SQIVND in the germline V gene (reference sequence). CDR3 length equals 14 residues. CDR3 sequence: CASRGEREMGEQYF. CDR3 sequence (DNA): TGTGCCAGTAGAGGGGAGCGGGAAATGGGAGAGCAGTACTTC.

The chain recombines TRBV4-3 with TRBJ1-2; 8 positions agree with TRBD1. V lost 0 bases, J lost 4 bases, and 7 bases stayed unmatched. This CDR3 contains 16 residues. CDR1 is LGHNA, CDR2 YSLEER, per germline. The CDR3 protein is CASSQDPGQGSYGYTF. Written as DNA, the CDR3 is TGCGCCAGCAGCCAAGATCCAGGACAGGGTAGCTATGGCTACACCTTC.

This chain uses TRBV19 with TRBJ2-7; D unclear. This CDR3 region has 12 residues. CDR1 and CDR2 (germline): LNHDA, SQIVND (reference sequence). V gave up 5 bases and J gave up 8 bases, with 13 bases separating them. CDR3 sequence reads: CASSPDPTQQYF. CDR3 DNA: TGTGCCAGTAGTCCCGACCCAACCCAGCAGTACTTC.

In regard to this clone: At one boundary the junction diverges from the germline segment, which might be a read error. The rearrangement links TRBV18 to TRBJ2-7, with a weak D call TRBD2 (5 bases). The CDR3 contains 12 residues. CDR1 is KGHSH and CDR2 is LQKENI in the germline V gene. CDR3 sequence (DNA): TGTGCCAGCTCACCACTGCGGGCTCTGGGCCACTTC. As protein: CASSPLRALGHF.

This chain connects TRBV19 to TRBJ2-2; 11 positions match TRBD1. CDR3 length: 13 amino acids. V shed 7 bases, J shed 6 bases, and the junction held 1 base outside the gene matches. CDR1 LNHDA and CDR2 SQIVND come from the germline V gene (reference sequence). The CDR3 sequence is CASKGQGAGELFF. The CDR3 DNA reads as TGTGCCAGTAAGGGACAGGGGGCCGGGGAGCTGTTTTTT.

This clone occurred a few times. This chain connects TRBV30 to TRBJ1-1; D not resolved. Trimming stripped 4 bases from V and 8 bases from J, with 17 bases between. Looked up from germline, CDR1 is GTSNPN and CDR2 is SVGIG (reference sequence). The CDR3 runs to 13 residues. CDR3 nucleotides: TGTGCCTGGAATCCTTCTAGGGTCGGGGAAGCTTTCTTT. It encodes CAWNPSRVGEAFF.

This CDR3 is CASSLGQLDTGELFF. In DNA, the CDR3 is TGCGCCAGCAGCCTAGGACAGCTAGACACCGGGGAGCTGTTTTTT. V gene TRBV5-1 combines with J gene TRBJ2-2; weak D call: TRBD1 (6 bases). The CDR3 contains 15 residues. CDR1 is SGHRS, CDR2 YFSETQ, per germline. Trimming shortened V by 4 bases and J by 3 bases, and 13 bases separated the two germline ends.

The DNA for the CDR3 is TGTGCCAGCAGTTTGTCGGGCTATCCCAAAAACATTCAGTACTTC. It codes for CASSLSGYPKNIQYF. This chain connects TRBV6-5 to TRBJ2-4, with D uncertain. The CDR3 length is 15 residues. CDR1 and CDR2 (germline): MNHEY, SVGAGI. Trimming removed 4 bases at V and 2 bases at J, with 12 bases between.

The chain combines TRBV11-3 with TRBJ2-5; 8 positions agree with TRBD1. The germline CDR1 and CDR2 sequences are SGHNT and YENEEA. The CDR3 loop spans 13 amino acids. V lost 1 base and J lost 12; bases outside the gene matches: 7. Written as DNA, the CDR3 is TGTGCCAGCAGCTTAGCTTCCCAGGGGGCGAAGTACTTC. Translation: CASSLASQGAKYF.

The rearrangement links TRBV29-1 to TRBJ1-2, with D maybe TRBD1 (5 bases). The CDR3 is 13 residues long. The V end was cut by 5 bases, the J end by 2 bases, with 12 bases between. Germline V gene sequence: CDR1 SQVTM, CDR2 ANQGSEA. The CDR3 bases are TGCAGCGTTACCCCGCCAGGGAACTATGGCTACACCTTC. Residues: CSVTPPGNYGYTF.

The gene calls are TRBV21-1 and TRBJ2-3; the table's D call of TRBD1 was not tested on the DNA. TRBV21-1 is deemed a pseudogene. This CDR3 has 15 residues. DNA of the CDR3: TGTGCCAGCAGCGCCCGGACAGGGGCGGTAGATACGCAGTATTTT. Encoded protein: CASSARTGAVDTQYF.